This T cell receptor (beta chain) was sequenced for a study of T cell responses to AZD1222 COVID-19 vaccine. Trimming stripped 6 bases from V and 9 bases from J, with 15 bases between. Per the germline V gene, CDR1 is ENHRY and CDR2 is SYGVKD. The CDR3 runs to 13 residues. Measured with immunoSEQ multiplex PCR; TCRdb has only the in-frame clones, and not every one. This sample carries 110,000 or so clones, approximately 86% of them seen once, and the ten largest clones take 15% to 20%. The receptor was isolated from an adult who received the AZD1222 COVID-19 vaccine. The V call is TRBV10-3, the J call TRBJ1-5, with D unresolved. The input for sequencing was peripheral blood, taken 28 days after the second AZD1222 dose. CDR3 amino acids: CAISVDEGRPQHF. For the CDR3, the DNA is TGTGCCATCAGCGTCGATGAGGGAAGGCCCCAGCATTTT.